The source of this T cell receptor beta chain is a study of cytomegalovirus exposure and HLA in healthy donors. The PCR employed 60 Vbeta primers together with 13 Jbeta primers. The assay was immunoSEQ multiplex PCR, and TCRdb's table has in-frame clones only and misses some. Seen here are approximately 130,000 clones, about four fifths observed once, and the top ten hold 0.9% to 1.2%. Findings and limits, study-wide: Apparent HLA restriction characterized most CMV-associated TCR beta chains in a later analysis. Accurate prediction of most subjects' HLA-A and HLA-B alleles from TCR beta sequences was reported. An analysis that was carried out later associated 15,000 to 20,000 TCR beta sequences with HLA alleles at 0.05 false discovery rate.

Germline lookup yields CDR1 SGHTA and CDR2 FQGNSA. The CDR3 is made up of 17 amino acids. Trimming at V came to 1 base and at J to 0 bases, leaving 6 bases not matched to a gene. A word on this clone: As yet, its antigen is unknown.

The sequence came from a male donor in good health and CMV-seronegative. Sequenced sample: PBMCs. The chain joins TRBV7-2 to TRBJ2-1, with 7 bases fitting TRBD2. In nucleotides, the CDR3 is TGTGCCAGCAGCTTAGAGAGATCGGGGGGCTCCTACAATGAGCAGTTCTTC. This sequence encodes CASSLERSGGSYNEQFF.